This TCR beta chain was found in a study of cytomegalovirus exposure and HLA in healthy donors (dated by TCRdb to the late 2010s). In the study overall: In an earlier analysis of 450 to 750 of the donors, 250 to 350 Gb of sequence data and roughly 100 million unique TCR beta sequences from 150 million to 200 million T cells were reported. To study patterns of TCR occurrence, a later analysis re-analyzed previously published TCR beta repertoires from several hundred donors and added high-resolution HLA genotyping. Several DR-DQ haplotypes were handled as single units for association and clustering because linkage in the cohort was strong. An earlier analysis of approximately 630 of the donors applied high-throughput TCR beta sequencing to assess whether each TCR beta V gene segment acted as functional or pseudogenic. A later genetic analysis used genome-wide SNP genotypes for 398 of the 666 donors, treating that subset as a discovery cohort. About 330 gigabases of sequencing data and roughly 81 million unique TCR sequences made up an early release that covered about 640 HLA-typed donors. All discovery cohort repertoires had been generated on a single sequencing platform. Besides the first cohort of roughly 700 subjects, a separate validation cohort made up of 120 different subjects was used. Donor age, sex, ethnicity and CMV serostatus were compiled together with the repertoire data. Typing coverage differed by locus: A, B, C, DRB1 and DQB1 were typed in about 629-630 donors, DQA1 in about 550, DPA1 in 600 to 610, and DPB1 in just under 480. Rather than drawing on any new phenotypic data, the later analysis identified candidate immune exposures from TCR beta sequences and the way those sequences occurred across donors. The study combined high-throughput TCR immunosequencing, statistical association of individual TCRs with disease status, and machine learning to predict cytomegalovirus infection status. HLA typing included class I and class II loci at four-digit resolution. The study used immunosequencing to profile the T cell repertoires of more than 650 subjects and linked those repertoires to cytomegalovirus serostatus. On average, 235,054 unique TCR beta nucleotide sequences were sequenced per donor among some 430 genotyped donors of the cohort, with 15% to 20% of those sequences being non-productive. Of the roughly 400 genotyped donors, roughly 80% were placed in the genetic ancestry cluster associated with self-reported Caucasian donors. The study aimed to test whether cataloging public T cell receptors could reveal signatures of past pathogen exposure. Findings and caveats that apply to the study as a whole: Strong co-occurrence of HLA alleles, especially DR and DQ, made assigning TCR associations to individual alleles difficult. In an earlier analysis of approximately 600 of the donors, most TCR beta V segments were observed in productive rearrangements about 90% or about 30% of the time, broadly matching IMGT annotations. According to a later analysis, parvovirus B19, influenza, CMV and Epstein-Barr virus appeared linked to several top co-occurrence clusters. Because HLA typing was missing for some donors at each locus, association tests included only the typed subset. The sequencing pipeline was judged likely to have produced a cluster of highly shared sequence variants as a technical artifact. The classifier was reported to diagnose cytomegalovirus status with high specificity and sensitivity in both the original and validation cohorts. In a later analysis, the rate of TCR association differed among HLA loci, with DRB1 alleles having the most associated TCRs and HLA-C alleles having the fewest. Only TCR beta chains were sequenced in this cohort, and the absence of alpha or paired-chain data limited detectable features. Some IMGT-functional V segments, including TRBV6-2 and TRBV6-3, could not be distinguished by the 87-base-pair reads and were therefore excluded. In a later analysis, around 15,000 TCR beta sequences were associated with specific HLA alleles at a false discovery rate of 0.05. The earlier analysis of approximately 540 of the donors excluded some 16 rarely observed V segments, including chromosome 9 orphons, because counts were too low. Most TCR sequences were seen in very few donors, while some public TCRs were found in many individuals. Linkage disequilibrium might explain the correlated functional status among segregating V segments, but an unknown experimental factor could not be ruled out. A later analysis found that HLA-associated TCR beta chains were more clonally expanded and had lower generation probabilities than equally common non-associated chains. According to a later genetic analysis, donors in an Asian-associated ancestry cluster had fewer N-insertions in productive TCRs than the approximately 700-donor mean. A later genetic analysis associated a missense DCLRE1C variant with V-gene and J-gene trimming of TCR beta chains, and an independent cohort replicated the association. Sequencing depth was assumed to be roughly uniform across donors in the presence/absence analyses, though that assumption may not hold. In vitro tests confirmed that three of the cytomegalovirus-associated TCR beta chains recognize cytomegalovirus antigens. Immune exposure information for the cohort was limited to CMV serostatus. A further reported finding was that TCR beta sequences accurately predicted the HLA-A and HLA-B alleles for most subjects in the first cohort. The authors suggested that the approach could potentially be generalized to other disease states and immunological phenotypes. Most CMV-associated TCR beta chains appeared to be HLA-restricted in a later analysis, and the HLA associations seemed to be driven largely by CMV exposure. A total of 164 TCR beta chains were listed by the study as associated with cytomegalovirus.

The cohort consisted of fewer than 700 healthy bone marrow donors. At the time of sampling, all cohort members were nominally healthy, though unrecorded immune exposures were likely present. The donor tested CMV seronegative and was one of the 352 seronegative cohort members. A peripheral blood sample was collected from each donor, and TCR beta sequencing was performed on peripheral blood mononuclear cells. The Qiagen DNeasy Blood Extraction Kit was used to extract genomic DNA from the blood cell samples. This clone was seen a few times. No antigen is known for it. There are no base qualities to consult, and no much larger clone falls within one base. The library relied on the immunoSEQ multiplex PCR assay. For the multiplex PCR, a mixture combining 60 forward primers for TCR Vbeta segments and 13 reverse primers for TCR Jbeta segments was used. The CDR3 region of rearranged TCR beta genes was amplified from genomic DNA with a multiplex PCR assay. The Illumina HiSeq System was used to sequence the amplified TCR beta libraries as 87-base-pair reads. In the paper's pipeline: In a later analysis, some 80 million unique TCR beta chains were counted across the 690 or so repertoires, and about 9.9 million of these chains were shared by at least two donors. A nearest-neighbor algorithm error-corrected the raw reads and collapsed the reads into unique sequences, merging closely related sequences to remove PCR and sequencing errors. V, D and J gene segments were assigned by aligning CDR3 sequences to IMGT reference sequences. Each retained sequence needed at least a six-nucleotide match to both a V gene segment and a J gene segment. A rearrangement was called productive if the CDR3 had no stop codons and remained in frame with V and J, and every other rearrangement was called non-productive. CDR3 was defined according to IMGT convention as the region running from the second conserved V-encoded cysteine to the conserved J-encoded phenylalanine. In an earlier analysis of more than 550 of the donors, sequences lacking an unambiguous match to a single V gene segment were excluded. An earlier analysis of over 450 of the donors classified V segments as functional when productive rearrangements were above 56.7% and as segregating when the standard deviation between donors was above 5%. A statistical classification framework was built to diagnose cytomegalovirus status from the catalog of TCR beta chain sequences. In a later analysis, TCR nucleotide sequences were compared against IMGT/GENE-DB human TR gene sequences so that V and J genes could be assigned. A later analysis assigned CDR3 sequences and most-parsimonious VDJ recombination scenarios with the TCRdist pipeline. In a later analysis, every TCR beta chain was defined by the combination of its CDR3 amino acid sequence and its V-gene family, and reads without a unique V-gene family were dropped. In a later analysis, 550 to 650 highly shared, low-generation-probability nucleotide sequences were removed to address suspected cross-contamination and a sequencing artifact. A later analysis calculated a clonal expansion index for each public chain from normalized within-repertoire ranks of inferred template counts. In a later analysis, generation probabilities were computed using a VDJ recombination model fitted to out-of-frame rearrangements, and the results were checked against IGoR. A later analysis scored TCR-TCR, TCR-HLA and TCR-CMV co-occurrence with hypergeometric tests, applying a repertoire-size bias correction to TCR pairs. False discovery rates were estimated in a later analysis by permuting HLA or CMV assignments 20 times. In a later analysis, co-occurring TCRs were grouped using DBSCAN, and TCRdist sequence similarity was added for clustering within HLA-allele-positive subsets. Repertoires with fewer than 30,000 or more than 120,000 public chains, plus five repertoires with anomalous nucleotide sharing, were excluded from co-occurrence clustering. This is the immuneACCESS table as TCRdb keeps it, with only in-frame sequences that have V and J called. A part of the clones is gone; compared with another copy, unresolved V genes explain less than half, and the rest is unexplained. That table is the source of V, J and clone size, and D and trimming were worked out from the DNA. This sample has 140,000 or so clones in its table, and less than 9.5% of those were observed once. The ten most abundant clones make up 1.5% to 2% of the sample.

The junction shows trimming of 5 bases on V and 2 bases on J, and the gene matches do not reach 10 bases of it. The CDR3 has 17 amino acids, counting the end cysteine and phenylalanine. The sequence is cut down to CDR3 DNA, 51 bases in frame from base 1. Based on the germline V gene (reference sequence), the CDR1 and CDR2 sequences are LNHDA and SQIVND. Sequenced: PBMCs. Rearrangement joined TRBV19 to TRBJ1-3; 9 bases in the middle match TRBD1. This clonotype was obtained from a male donor in good health and CMV-seronegative. In nucleotides, the sequence is TGTGCCAGTAGTGTTTGGGACAGGGACCTCCCTGGAAACACCATATATTTT. It codes for CASSVWDRDLPGNTIYF.